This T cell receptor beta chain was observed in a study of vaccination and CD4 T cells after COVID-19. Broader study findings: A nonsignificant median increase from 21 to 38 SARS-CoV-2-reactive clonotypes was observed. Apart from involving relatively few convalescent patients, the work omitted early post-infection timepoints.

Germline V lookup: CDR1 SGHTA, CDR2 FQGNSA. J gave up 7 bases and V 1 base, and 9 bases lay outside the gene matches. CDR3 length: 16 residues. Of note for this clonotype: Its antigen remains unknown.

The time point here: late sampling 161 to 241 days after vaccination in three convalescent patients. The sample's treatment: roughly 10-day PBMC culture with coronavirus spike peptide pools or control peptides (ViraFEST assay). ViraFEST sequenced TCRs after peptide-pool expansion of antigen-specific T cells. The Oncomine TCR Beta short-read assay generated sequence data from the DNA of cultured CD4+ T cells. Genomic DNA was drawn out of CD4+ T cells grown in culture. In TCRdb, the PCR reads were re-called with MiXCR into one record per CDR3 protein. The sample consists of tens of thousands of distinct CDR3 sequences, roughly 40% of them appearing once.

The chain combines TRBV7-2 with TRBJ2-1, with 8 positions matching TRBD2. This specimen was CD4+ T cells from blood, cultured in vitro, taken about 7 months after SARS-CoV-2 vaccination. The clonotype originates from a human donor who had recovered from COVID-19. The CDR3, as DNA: TGTGCCAGCAGCTTAGAGGGCGGGAGGATTAATAATGAGCAGTTCTTC. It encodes CASSLEGGRINNEQFF. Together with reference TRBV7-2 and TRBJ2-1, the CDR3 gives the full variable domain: GAGVSQSPSNKVTEKGKDVELRCDPISGHTALYWYRQSLGQGLEFLIYFQGNSAPDKSGLPSDRFSAERTGGSVSTLTIQRTQQEDSAVYLCASSLEGGRINNEQFFGPGTRLTVL.